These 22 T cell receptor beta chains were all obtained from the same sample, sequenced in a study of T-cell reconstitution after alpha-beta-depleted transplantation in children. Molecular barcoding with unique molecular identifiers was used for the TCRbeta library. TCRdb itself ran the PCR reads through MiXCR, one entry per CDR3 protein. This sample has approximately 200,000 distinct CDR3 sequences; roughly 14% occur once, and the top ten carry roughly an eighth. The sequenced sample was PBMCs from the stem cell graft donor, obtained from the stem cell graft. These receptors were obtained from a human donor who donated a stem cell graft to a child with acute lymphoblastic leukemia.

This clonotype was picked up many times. The CDR3 reads CAISTGTSGSYNEQFF. The CDR3 nucleotides are TGTGCCATCAGTACCGGGACTAGCGGGTCTTACAATGAGCAGTTCTTC. The V call is TRBV10-3, the J call TRBJ2-1; 12 bases match TRBD2. The CDR3 consists of 16 residues. Looked up from germline, CDR1 is ENHRY and CDR2 is SYGVKD. Trimming at V came to 5 bases and at J to 4 bases, leaving 6 bases not matched to a gene.

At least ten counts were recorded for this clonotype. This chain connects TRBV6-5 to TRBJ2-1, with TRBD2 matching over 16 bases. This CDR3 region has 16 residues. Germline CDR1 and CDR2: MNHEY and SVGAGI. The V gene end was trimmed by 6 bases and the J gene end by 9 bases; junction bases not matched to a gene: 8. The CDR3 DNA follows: TGTGCCAGCAGGGGACTAGCGGGAGGGGCTACAGGTGAGCAGTTCTTC. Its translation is CASRGLAGGATGEQFF.

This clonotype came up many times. The CDR3 DNA is TGCAGTGCTATGAGTAAACCGGGTTCTTCCTACGAGCAGTACTTC. Translating it yields CSAMSKPGSSYEQYF. The chain joins TRBV20-1 to TRBJ2-7, with no clear D. Trimming pared 4 bases from V and 1 base from J, leaving 17 bases between. Germline-derived CDR1 and CDR2 are DFQATT and SNEGSKA (reference sequence). CDR3 length: 15 amino acids.

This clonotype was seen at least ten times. CDR3 residues: CASSSRQGVDGELFF. The CDR3 DNA reads TGCGCCAGCAGCTCGAGACAGGGGGTCGACGGGGAGCTGTTTTTT. The gene calls are TRBV5-1 and TRBJ2-2; 9 nucleotides align to TRBD1. This CDR3 has 15 residues. V shed 3 bases and J 7 bases; nucleotides not matched to a gene: 7. Germline lookup yields CDR1 SGHRS and CDR2 YFSETQ.

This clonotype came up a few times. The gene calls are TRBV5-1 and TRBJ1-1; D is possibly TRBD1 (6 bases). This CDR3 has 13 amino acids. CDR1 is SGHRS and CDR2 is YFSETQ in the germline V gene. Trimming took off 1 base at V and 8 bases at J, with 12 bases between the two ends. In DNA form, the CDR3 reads TGCGCCAGCAGCTTGTACGGGACACTAGAAGCTTTCTTT. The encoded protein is CASSLYGTLEAFF.

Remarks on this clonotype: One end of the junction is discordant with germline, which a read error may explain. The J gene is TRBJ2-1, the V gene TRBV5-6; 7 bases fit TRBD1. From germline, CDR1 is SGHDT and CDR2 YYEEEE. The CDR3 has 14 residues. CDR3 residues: CASRYQGVYTEQFF. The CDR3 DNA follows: TGTGCCAGCAGATACCAGGGGGTCTACACTGAGCAGTTCTTC.

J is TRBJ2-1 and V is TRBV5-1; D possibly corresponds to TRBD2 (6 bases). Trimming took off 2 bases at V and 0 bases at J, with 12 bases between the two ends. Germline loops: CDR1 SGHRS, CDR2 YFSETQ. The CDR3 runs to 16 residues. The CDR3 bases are TGCGCCAGCAGCTTACGGGGGTCAAGCTCCTACAATGAGCAGTTCTTC. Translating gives CASSLRGSSSYNEQFF.

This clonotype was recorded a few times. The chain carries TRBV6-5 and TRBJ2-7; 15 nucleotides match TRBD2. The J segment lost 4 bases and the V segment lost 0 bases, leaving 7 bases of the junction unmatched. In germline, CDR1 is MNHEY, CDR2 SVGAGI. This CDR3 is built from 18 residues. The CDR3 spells CASSYSGLAGGGGYEQYF. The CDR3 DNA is TGTGCCAGCAGTTACTCGGGACTAGCGGGAGGAGGAGGTTACGAGCAGTACTTC.

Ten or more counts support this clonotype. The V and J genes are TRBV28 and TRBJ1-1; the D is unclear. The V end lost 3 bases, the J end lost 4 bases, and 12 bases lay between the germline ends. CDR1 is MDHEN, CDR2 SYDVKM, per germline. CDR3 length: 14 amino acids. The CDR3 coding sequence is TGTGCCAGCAGTTTTCTCGGGAAAGGCACTGAAGCTTTCTTT. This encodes CASSFLGKGTEAFF.

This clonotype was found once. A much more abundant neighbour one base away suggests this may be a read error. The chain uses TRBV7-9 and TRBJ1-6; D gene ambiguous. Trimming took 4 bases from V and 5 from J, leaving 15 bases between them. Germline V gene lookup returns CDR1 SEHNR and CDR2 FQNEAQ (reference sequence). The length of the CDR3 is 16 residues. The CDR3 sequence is CASSSENGLNNSPLHF. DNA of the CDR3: TGTGCCAGCAGCTCCGAAAATGGGCTCAATAATTCACCCCTCCACTTT.

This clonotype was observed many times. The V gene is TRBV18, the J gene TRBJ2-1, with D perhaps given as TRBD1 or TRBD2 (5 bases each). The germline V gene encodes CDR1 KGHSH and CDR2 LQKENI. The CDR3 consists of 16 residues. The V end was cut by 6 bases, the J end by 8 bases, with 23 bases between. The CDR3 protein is CASSRNGAPLNDEQFF. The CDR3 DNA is TGTGCCAGCTCCCGAAACGGGGCCCCCTTAAACGATGAGCAGTTCTTC.

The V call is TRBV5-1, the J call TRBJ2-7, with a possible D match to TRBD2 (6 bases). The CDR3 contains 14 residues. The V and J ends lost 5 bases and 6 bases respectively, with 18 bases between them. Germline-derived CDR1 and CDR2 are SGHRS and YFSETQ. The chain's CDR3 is CASRYAGRDSEQYF. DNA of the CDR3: TGCGCCAGCAGATATGCGGGGAGAGACAGCGAGCAGTACTTC.

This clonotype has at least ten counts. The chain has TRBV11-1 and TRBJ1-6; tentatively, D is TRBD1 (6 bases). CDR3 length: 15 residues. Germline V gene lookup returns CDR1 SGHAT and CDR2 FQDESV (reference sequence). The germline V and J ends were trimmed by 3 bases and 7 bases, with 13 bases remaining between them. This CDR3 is CASSFRDRTNSPLHF. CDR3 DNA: TGTGCCAGCAGCTTCCGTGACAGGACCAATTCACCCCTCCACTTT.

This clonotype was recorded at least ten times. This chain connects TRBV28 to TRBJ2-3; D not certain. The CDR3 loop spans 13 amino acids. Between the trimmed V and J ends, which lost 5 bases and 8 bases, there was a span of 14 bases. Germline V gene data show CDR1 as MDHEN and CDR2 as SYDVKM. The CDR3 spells CASSVPSLGTQYF. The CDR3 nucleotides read TGTGCCAGCAGTGTACCTTCCCTGGGTACGCAGTATTTT.

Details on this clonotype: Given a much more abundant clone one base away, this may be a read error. The CDR3 sequence: CASSLGDAYNEQFF. The DNA for the CDR3 is TGTGCCAGCAGCTTGGGGGACGCCTACAATGAGCAGTTCTTC. This chain uses TRBV7-9 with TRBJ2-1, with D possibly being TRBD1 or TRBD2 (5 bases each). The CDR3 totals 14 residues. V shed 3 bases and J shed 2 bases, with 8 bases lying between them. Germline V CDR1 and CDR2: SEHNR, FQNEAQ (reference sequence).

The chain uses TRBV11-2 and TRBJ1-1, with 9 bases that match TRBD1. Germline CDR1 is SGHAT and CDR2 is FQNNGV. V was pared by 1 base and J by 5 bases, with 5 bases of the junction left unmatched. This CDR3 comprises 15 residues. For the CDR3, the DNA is TGTGCCAGCAGCTTAGTAGGGACAGGGAGAACTGAAGCTTTCTTT. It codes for CASSLVGTGRTEAFF.

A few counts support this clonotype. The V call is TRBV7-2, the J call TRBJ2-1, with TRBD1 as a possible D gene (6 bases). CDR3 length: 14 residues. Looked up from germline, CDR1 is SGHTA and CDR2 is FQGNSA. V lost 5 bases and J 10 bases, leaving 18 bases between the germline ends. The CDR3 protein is CASSPITGYGEQFF. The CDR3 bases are TGTGCCAGCAGCCCGATAACAGGGTATGGCGAGCAGTTCTTC.

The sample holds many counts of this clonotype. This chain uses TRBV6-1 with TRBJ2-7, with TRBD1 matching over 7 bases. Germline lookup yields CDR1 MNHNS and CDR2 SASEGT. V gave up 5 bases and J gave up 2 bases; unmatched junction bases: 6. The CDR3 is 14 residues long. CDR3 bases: TGTGCCAGCAGTCAGGGGGACAGTGCCTACGAGCAGTACTTC. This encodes CASSQGDSAYEQYF.

In DNA form, the CDR3 reads TGTGCCAGCAGCGTCAGCCGGAGTCTGCACAATGAGCAGTTCTTC. Encoded protein: CASSVSRSLHNEQFF. V usage is TRBV5-5 and J usage is TRBJ2-1; D unclear. In germline, CDR1 is SGHKS, CDR2 YYEKEE (reference sequence). There are 15 residues in the CDR3. V was pared by 4 bases and J by 5 bases, with 16 bases between.

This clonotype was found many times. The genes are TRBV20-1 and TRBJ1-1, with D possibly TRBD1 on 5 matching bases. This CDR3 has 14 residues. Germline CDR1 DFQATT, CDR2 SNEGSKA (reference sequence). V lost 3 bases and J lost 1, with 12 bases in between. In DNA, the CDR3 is TGCAGTGCTAGCTTCCCAGGGAGGAACACTGAAGCTTTCTTT. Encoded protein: CSASFPGRNTEAFF.

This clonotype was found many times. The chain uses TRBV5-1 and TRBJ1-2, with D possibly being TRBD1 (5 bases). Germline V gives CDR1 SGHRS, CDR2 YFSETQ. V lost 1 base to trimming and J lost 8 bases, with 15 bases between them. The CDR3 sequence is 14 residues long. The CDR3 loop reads CASSLSLGREGYTF. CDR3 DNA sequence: TGCGCCAGCAGCTTGTCTCTGGGACGGGAGGGCTACACCTTC.

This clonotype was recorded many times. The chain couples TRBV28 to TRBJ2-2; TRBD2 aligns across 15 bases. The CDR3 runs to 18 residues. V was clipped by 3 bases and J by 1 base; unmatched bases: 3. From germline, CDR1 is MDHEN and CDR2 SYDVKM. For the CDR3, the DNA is TGTGCCAGCAGTTTGTCGGGACTAGCGGGAGGGAACACCGGGGAGCTGTTTTTT. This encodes CASSLSGLAGGNTGELFF.